This TCR beta chain was obtained from a study of shared clonotypes between healthy human individuals. Findings and caveats of the study: Naive subsets generally exceeded memory subsets in estimated richness. Rarefaction showed that sequencing of sorted subsets was incomplete (despite large depth).

Those who donated, Caucasian adults without exception, all lived in Nashville, Tennessee. In the study's own analysis: Junction-only sequences without quality scores came from ImmunoSEQ, so filtering differed. Measured with immunoSEQ multiplex PCR; TCRdb has only the in-frame clones, and not every one. V, J and clone size are those of that table, while D and trimming were read from the DNA. The repertoire includes fewer than 3 million clones, under 95% of them detected once, and about 0.36% sits in the top ten. Note on this clone: The antigen is unknown.

V was cut by 3 bases and J by 0 bases, with 17 bases left in between. This CDR3 spans 17 amino acids. The germline V gene encodes CDR1 MDHEN and CDR2 SYDVKM. V usage is TRBV28 and J usage is TRBJ1-1; D unresolved. This receptor was obtained from a man in his late teens or twenties in good health. Some clones in this sample may be carry-over from other donors' samples. The specimen sequenced was naive CD4+ T cells from PBMCs. The subset here: CD45RA+ positively selected. CDR3 DNA sequence: TGTGCCAGCAGTTTCCGGGGTAGACGATACATGAACACTGAAGCTTTCTTT. Translation gives CASSFRGRRYMNTEAFF.